The T cell receptor (beta chain) described here comes from a study of PD-1 blockade in classical Hodgkin lymphoma. The study, taken as a whole, reports: Complete responders started with a diversity level that resembled newly diagnosed patients at baseline. Researchers reported that CD4+ TCR diversity, though not CD8+, rose significantly by C4D1.

Regarding time point: cycle 4 day 1 (C4D1), after more than five weeks of nivolumab. All trial patients relapsed after autologous stem cell transplantation. Profiled with immunoSEQ multiplex PCR; TCRdb holds only in-frame clones, not every one. The data show roughly 64,000 clones, 90% to 95% seen once. Remarks on this clone: Its specificity is unknown.

In germline, CDR1 is SGHAT, CDR2 FQNNGV. The CDR3 runs 12 residues. V was pared by 5 bases and J by 3 bases, with 1 base of the junction left unmatched. This clonotype was sampled from a human donor with classical Hodgkin lymphoma. Source: peripheral blood mononuclear cells (PBMCs), taken before the fourth cycle of nivolumab. V is TRBV11-2 and J is TRBJ2-7; TRBD1 agrees at 7 bases. In nucleotides, the CDR3 is TGTGCCAGCAGCCGGGACAGCTACGAGCAGTACTTC. It yields the protein CASSRDSYEQYF.